Listed below are T cell receptor beta chains from one sample, sequenced in a study of T cells in Graves' hyperthyroidism and ophthalmopathy. MiXCR, run by TCRdb on the multiplex PCR reads, gives a single entry per CDR3 protein. The sample has hundreds of thousands of distinct CDR3 sequences; around 15% are singletons. Source material: blood. These receptors all come from a woman aged 18-29 years with Graves' hyperthyroidism. Each CDR3 is given with its conserved first and last residue. Each record gives: clone size, V gene, D gene, J gene, CDR3 length, CDR3 protein, CDR3 DNA. D genes are given only for firm matches. Size is stated for part of the rows, as once, few or many counts, or as a class when the clone is expanded.

few,TRBV20-1,NA,TRBJ2-5,15,CSARPDSLSTGTQYF,TGCAGTGCTAGGCCCGACAGCCTGTCGACGGGGACCCAGTACTTC
few,TRBV24-1,NA,TRBJ2-7,14,CATSDGTGAYEQYF,TGTGCCACCAGTGATGGGACCGGGGCCTACGAGCAGTACTTC
few,TRBV10-3,NA,TRBJ1-6,14,CAIRTGTDNSPLHF,TGTGCCATCAGAACCGGGACGGATAATTCACCCCTCCACTTT
once,TRBV19,TRBD1,TRBJ2-3,15,CASSARQGATDTQYF,TGTGCCAGTAGTGCCAGACAGGGGGCCACAGATACGCAGTATTTT
NA,TRBV4-3,NA,TRBJ2-2,18,CASSLSLVGGRATGELFF,TGCGCCAGCAGCCTCTCACTGGTAGGGGGGCGTGCCACCGGGGAGCTGTTTTTT
many,TRBV11-1,NA,TRBJ2-7,17,CASSFQRGQVGLYEQYF,TGTGCCAGCAGCTTCCAGCGAGGCCAGGTCGGGCTTTACGAGCAGTACTTC
NA,TRBV29-1,NA,TRBJ2-5,13,CSVVDGHQETQYF,TGCAGCGTTGTCGACGGGCACCAGGAGACCCAGTACTTC
NA,TRBV24-1,TRBD1,TRBJ1-1,16,CATSDNTDRAFTEAFF,TGTGCCACCAGTGACAATACCGACAGGGCATTCACTGAAGCTTTCTTT
many,TRBV20-1,TRBD1,TRBJ1-1,15,CSASGTGADHTEAFF,TGCAGTGCTAGCGGGACAGGGGCTGATCACACTGAAGCTTTCTTT
NA,TRBV6-5,TRBD2,TRBJ2-5,14,CASSYGGGRETQYF,TGTGCCAGCAGTTACGGGGGGGGACGGGAGACCCAGTACTTC
many,TRBV5-1,TRBD1,TRBJ2-7,15,CASSLPTGQTYEQYF,TGCGCCAGCAGCTTGCCAACGGGACAGACCTACGAGCAGTACTTC
many,TRBV20-1,NA,TRBJ2-5,15,CSARDHRGAPETQYF,TGCAGTGCTAGAGATCATCGGGGAGCCCCAGAGACCCAGTACTTC
NA,TRBV7-9,TRBD2,TRBJ2-2,15,CASSPSGRDSGELFF,TGTGCCAGCAGCCCCAGCGGGAGAGATAGCGGGGAGCTGTTTTTT
many,TRBV20-1,TRBD1,TRBJ2-1,14,CSADRTGVLNEQFF,TGCAGTGCCGACCGGACAGGGGTTCTCAATGAGCAGTTCTTC
NA,TRBV4-2,TRBD2,TRBJ2-1,19,CASSQEPPPTSGGFNEQFF,TGTGCCAGCAGCCAAGAGCCCCCCCCTACTAGCGGGGGGTTCAATGAGCAGTTCTTC
few,TRBV27,NA,TRBJ1-5,17,CASSLSYPGGLNQPQHF,TGTGCCAGCAGTTTATCATATCCCGGGGGGCTCAATCAGCCCCAGCATTTT
once,TRBV12-3/TRBV12-4,TRBD2,TRBJ2-5,15,CASSWGSGGGETQYF,TGTGCCAGCAGTTGGGGGTCTGGGGGGGGGGAGACCCAGTACTTC
NA,TRBV27,TRBD2,TRBJ2-1,17,CASAKPGLAGDPNEQFF,TGTGCCAGCGCCAAACCGGGACTAGCGGGGGACCCCAATGAGCAGTTCTTC
NA,TRBV20-1,NA,TRBJ1-4,17,CSATLSAGLMANEKLFF,TGCAGTGCTACTTTGTCGGCAGGGCTGATGGCTAATGAAAAACTGTTTTTT
NA,TRBV29-1,TRBD1,TRBJ2-3,14,CSVERTGITDTQYF,TGCAGCGTTGAAAGGACAGGCATCACAGATACGCAGTATTTT
many,TRBV7-2,NA,TRBJ2-6,17,CASSLAVGHSGANVLTF,TGTGCCAGCAGCTTAGCGGTGGGGCACTCTGGGGCCAACGTCCTGACTTTC
many,TRBV24-1,NA,TRBJ2-3,16,CATSDHTLVGTDTQYF,TGTGCCACCAGTGATCACACATTGGTTGGCACAGATACGCAGTATTTT
NA,TRBV5-1,NA,TRBJ1-3,15,CASRSGQSSGNTIYF,TGCGCCAGCAGATCAGGACAGAGCTCTGGAAACACCATATATTTT
many,TRBV6-1,NA,TRBJ1-4,15,CASSEGLGMFEKLFF,TGTGCCAGCAGTGAAGGTTTAGGGATGTTTGAAAAACTGTTTTTT
many,TRBV9,TRBD2,TRBJ2-3,18,CASSSRGSGARGLDTQYF,TGTGCCAGCAGCTCCCGGGGCAGCGGGGCACGTGGGTTAGATACGCAGTATTTT
NA,TRBV7-8,NA,TRBJ2-3,14,CASSPQTSTDTQYF,TGTGCCAGCAGCCCGCAAACTAGCACAGATACGCAGTATTTT
once,TRBV4-1,NA,TRBJ1-4,17,CASSLRPFGTANEKLFF,TGCGCCAGCAGCCTGCGACCCTTTGGGACGGCTAATGAGAAACTGTTTTTT
few,TRBV12-3/TRBV12-4,NA,TRBJ1-6,14,CASPRAGHNSPLHF,TGTGCCAGCCCCAGGGCAGGCCATAATTCACCCCTCCACTTT
NA,TRBV29-1,TRBD1,TRBJ1-2,13,CSVDRGGGYGYTF,TGCAGCGTAGACAGGGGAGGCGGCTATGGCTACACCTTC
few,TRBV12-3/TRBV12-4,TRBD2,TRBJ2-1,14,CASSRGGLDNEQFF,TGTGCCAGCAGTCGGGGGGGATTAGACAATGAGCAGTTCTTC